The clone carrying this T cell receptor (beta chain) was detected only a few times. Its antigen is undetermined. MiXCR, run by TCRdb on the 5' RACE reads, gives a single entry per CDR3 protein. This repertoire shows 250,000 to 350,000 distinct CDR3 sequences, about 8.3% found once; its top ten account for over 2%. These data are taken from a study of identical twins. Germline V lookup: CDR1 DFQATT, CDR2 SNEGSKA (reference sequence). The V and J ends lost 0 bases and 9 bases respectively, with 12 bases between them. There are 13 residues in the CDR3. Study outcomes and limitations: Fewer insertions marked abundant cord blood beta clonotypes; young adult naive trended weakly, memory not at all. Monozygotic twin pairs showed more out-of-frame TCR alpha sharing than models estimated.

These data were likewise used in another study, on yellow fever vaccine responses in identical twins. From that report: Twins reportedly had a vaccine T cell response that seemed partly convergent, partly personalized.

This chain connects TRBV20-1 to TRBJ2-1; no definite D call. Sequenced: memory (CD45RO+) T cells sorted from blood. The TCR sequence derives from a woman under 30 in good health. The CDR3 region has the DNA TGCAGTGCTAGAGATCCGAAGTTCGTTGAGCAGTTCTTC. Amino acids: CSARDPKFVEQFF.